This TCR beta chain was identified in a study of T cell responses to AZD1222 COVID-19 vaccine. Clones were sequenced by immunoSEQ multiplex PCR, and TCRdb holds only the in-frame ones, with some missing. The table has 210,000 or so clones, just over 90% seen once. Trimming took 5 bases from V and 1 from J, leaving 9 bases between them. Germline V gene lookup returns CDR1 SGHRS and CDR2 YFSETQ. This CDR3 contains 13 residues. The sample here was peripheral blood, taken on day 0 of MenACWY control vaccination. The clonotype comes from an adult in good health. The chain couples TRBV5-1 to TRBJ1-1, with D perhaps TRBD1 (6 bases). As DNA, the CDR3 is TGCGCCAGCAGTCGACAGGAGAACACTGAAGCTTTCTTT. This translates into CASSRQENTEAFF.